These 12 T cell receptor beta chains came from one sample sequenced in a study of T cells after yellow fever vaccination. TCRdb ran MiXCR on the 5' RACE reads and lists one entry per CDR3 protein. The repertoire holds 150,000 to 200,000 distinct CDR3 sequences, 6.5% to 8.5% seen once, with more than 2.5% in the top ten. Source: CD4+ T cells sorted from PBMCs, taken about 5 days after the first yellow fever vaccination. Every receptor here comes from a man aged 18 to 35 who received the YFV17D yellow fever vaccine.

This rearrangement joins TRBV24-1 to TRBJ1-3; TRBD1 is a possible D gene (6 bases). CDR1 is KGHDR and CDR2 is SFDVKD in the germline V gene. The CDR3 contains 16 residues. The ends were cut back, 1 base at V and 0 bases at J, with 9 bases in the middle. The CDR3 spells CATSDFRDNSGNTIYF. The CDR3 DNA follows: TGTGCCACCAGTGATTTCCGGGACAACTCTGGAAACACCATATATTTT.

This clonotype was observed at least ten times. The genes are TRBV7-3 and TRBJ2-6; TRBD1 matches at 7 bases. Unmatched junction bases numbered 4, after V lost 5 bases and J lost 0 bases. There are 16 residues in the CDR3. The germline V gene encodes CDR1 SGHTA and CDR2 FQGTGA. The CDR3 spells CASSGRDSSGANVLTF. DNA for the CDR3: TGTGCCAGCAGCGGACGGGACAGCTCTGGGGCCAACGTCCTGACTTTC.

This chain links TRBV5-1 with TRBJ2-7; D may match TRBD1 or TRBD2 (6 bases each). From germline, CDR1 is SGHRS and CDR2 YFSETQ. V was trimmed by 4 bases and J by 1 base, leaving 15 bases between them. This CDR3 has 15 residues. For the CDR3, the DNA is TGCGCCAGCAGCCTTATCGGAGGGGGGTCCTACGAGCAGTACGTC. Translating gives CASSLIGGGSYEQYV.

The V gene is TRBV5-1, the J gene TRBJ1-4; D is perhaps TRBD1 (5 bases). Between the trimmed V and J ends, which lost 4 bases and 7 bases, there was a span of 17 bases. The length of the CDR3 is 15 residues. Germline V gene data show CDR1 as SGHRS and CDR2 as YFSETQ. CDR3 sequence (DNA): TGCGCCAGCAGCCAGTCTGGGGACCGACCTGAAAAACTGTTTTTT. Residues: CASSQSGDRPEKLFF.

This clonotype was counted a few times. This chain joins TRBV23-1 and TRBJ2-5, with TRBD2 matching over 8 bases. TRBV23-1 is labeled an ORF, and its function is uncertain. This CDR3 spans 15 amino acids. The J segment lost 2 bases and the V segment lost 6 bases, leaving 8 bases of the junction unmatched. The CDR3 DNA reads TGCGCCAGCAGCCACCAGCGGGGGTATCAAGAGACCCAGTACTTC. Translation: CASSHQRGYQETQYF.

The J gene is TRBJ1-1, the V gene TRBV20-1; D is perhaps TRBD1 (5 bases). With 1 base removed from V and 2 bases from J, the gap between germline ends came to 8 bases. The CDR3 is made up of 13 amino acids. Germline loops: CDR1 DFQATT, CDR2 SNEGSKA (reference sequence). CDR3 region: CSARAGTNTEAFF. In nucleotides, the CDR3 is TGCAGTGCTAGAGCCGGGACTAACACTGAAGCTTTCTTT.

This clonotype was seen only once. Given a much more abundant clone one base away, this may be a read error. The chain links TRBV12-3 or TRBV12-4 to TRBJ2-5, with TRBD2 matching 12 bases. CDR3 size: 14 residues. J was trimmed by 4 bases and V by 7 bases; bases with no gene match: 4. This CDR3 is CASNQLAGGETQYF. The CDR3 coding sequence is TGTGCCAGCAACCAACTAGCGGGGGGAGAGACCCAGTACTTC.

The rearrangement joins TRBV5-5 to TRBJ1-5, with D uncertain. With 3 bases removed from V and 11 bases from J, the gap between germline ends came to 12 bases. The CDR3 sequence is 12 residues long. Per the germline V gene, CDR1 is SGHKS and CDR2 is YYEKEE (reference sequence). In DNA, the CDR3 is TGTGCCAGCAGCTCCGCGACCTCGGCCCAGCATTTT. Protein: CASSSATSAQHF.

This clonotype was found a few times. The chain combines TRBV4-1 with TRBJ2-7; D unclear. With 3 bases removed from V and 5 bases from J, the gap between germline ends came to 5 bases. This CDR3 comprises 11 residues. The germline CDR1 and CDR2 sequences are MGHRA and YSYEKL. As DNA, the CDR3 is TGCGCCAGCAGCCAGGGCAACGAGCAGTACTTC. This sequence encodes CASSQGNEQYF.

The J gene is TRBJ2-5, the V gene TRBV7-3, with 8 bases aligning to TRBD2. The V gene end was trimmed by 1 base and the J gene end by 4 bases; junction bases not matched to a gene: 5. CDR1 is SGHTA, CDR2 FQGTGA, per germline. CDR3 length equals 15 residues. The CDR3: CASSLNGGAGETQYF. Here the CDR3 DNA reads TGTGCCAGCAGCTTAAACGGGGGGGCGGGAGAGACCCAGTACTTC.

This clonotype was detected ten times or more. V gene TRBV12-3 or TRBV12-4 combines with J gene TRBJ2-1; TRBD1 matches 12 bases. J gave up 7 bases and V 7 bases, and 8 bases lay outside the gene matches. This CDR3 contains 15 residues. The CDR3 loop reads CASTSGTGGVNEQFF. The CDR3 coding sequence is TGTGCCAGCACCTCCGGGACAGGGGGCGTGAATGAGCAGTTCTTC.

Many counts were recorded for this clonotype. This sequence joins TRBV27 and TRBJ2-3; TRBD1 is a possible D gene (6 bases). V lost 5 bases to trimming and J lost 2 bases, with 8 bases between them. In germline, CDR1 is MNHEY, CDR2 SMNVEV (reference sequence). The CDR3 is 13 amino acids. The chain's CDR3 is CASSRTVTDTQYF. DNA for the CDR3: TGTGCCAGCAGTCGGACAGTCACAGATACGCAGTATTTT.